By sample share, the clone carrying this T cell receptor beta chain is medium-sized. The CDR3 end shows no conserved phenylalanine or tryptophan, and so a read error is likely. It is unclear where the CDR3 begins or ends on the DNA, so no DNA is shown, and the CDR3 is as TCRdb lists it. Second-dose timings of about 4 or about 12 weeks were pooled. The data were produced by immunoSEQ multiplex PCR, yet TCRdb's version contains in-frame clones alone and is incomplete. The sample carries about 82,000 clones, around 90% recorded once. Germline CDR1 reads SGHNT; CDR2 reads YENEEA. The CDR3 has 9 amino acids, counting both end residues. The data were taken from a study of T cell responses to AZD1222 COVID-19 vaccine.

This chain joins TRBV11-3 and TRBJ2-7; the table's D call of TRBD2 was not tested on the DNA. The sequence was obtained from an adult who received the AZD1222 COVID-19 vaccine. The material sequenced was peripheral blood, taken 28 days after the second AZD1222 dose. The CDR3 reads CASSPEGGI.